What follows describes a single T cell receptor beta chain. This specimen belongs to a study of T-cell memory formation after mild COVID-19. The germline V gene has CDR1 MNHEY and CDR2 SVGAGI. Trimming shortened V by 5 bases and J by 5 bases, and 16 bases separated the two germline ends. This CDR3 comprises 16 residues. 5'RACE with constant-segment primers yielded barcoded, UMI-tagged TCR alpha and TCR beta cDNA libraries. From the 5' RACE reads, TCRdb called clonotypes with MiXCR, one entry per CDR3 protein. The sample yields about 130,000 distinct CDR3 sequences, approximately 17% seen once. The sample was PBMCs or a T cell subset sorted from them (not recorded which). The source is a young man who had mild COVID-19 (a few samples of this study predate the infection). Cell type and time point are not known. V usage is TRBV6-5 and J usage is TRBJ1-6; D gene unclear. The CDR3: CASSQSAALNNSPLHF. The DNA of the CDR3 is TGTGCCAGCAGTCAATCCGCCGCACTGAATAATTCACCCCTCCACTTT.